The 27 T cell receptor beta chains presented below share a single source sample, sequenced in a study of blood T cell repertoires in COVID-19. The repertoire was sequenced with immunoSEQ multiplex PCR; TCRdb's copy has only in-frame clones and lacks some. The data contain roughly 120,000 clones, 90% of them singletons. Sequenced material: peripheral blood. Receptors were obtained from a human donor with active COVID-19. The donor label of this sample is uncertain.

V gene TRBV19 combines with J gene TRBJ2-2; D may be TRBD2 (6 bases). The germline V and J ends were trimmed by 5 bases and 1 base, with 11 bases remaining between them. Germline CDR1 reads LNHDA; CDR2 reads SQIVND (reference sequence). The CDR3 contains 15 residues. The CDR3 DNA sequence: TGTGCCAGTAGTTCATTGGGGGGGAACACCGGGGAGCTGTTTTTT. This codes for CASSSLGGNTGELFF.

V and J are TRBV19 and TRBJ1-2; D is perhaps TRBD1 (6 bases). The CDR3 contains 16 residues. V was clipped by 0 bases and J by 4 bases, with 15 bases between them. The V gene's germline CDR1 is LNHDA and CDR2 SQIVND (reference sequence). The CDR3, as DNA: TGTGCCAGTAGTATAGATCGGGAAGGGGGAGCCTATGGCTACACCTTC. Its translation is CASSIDREGGAYGYTF.

The rearrangement links TRBV4-1 to TRBJ2-7; tentative D call: TRBD1 (6 bases). From germline, CDR1 is MGHRA and CDR2 YSYEKL. V was trimmed by 1 base and J by 4 bases, leaving 14 bases between them. The CDR3 has 15 residues. This CDR3 is CASSQAPDRRYEQYF. CDR3 sequence (DNA): TGCGCCAGCAGCCAAGCCCCGGACAGAAGATACGAGCAGTACTTC.

The chain links TRBV6-2 or TRBV6-3 to TRBJ1-1; no clear D gene. Trimming removed 2 bases from V and 2 bases from J, with 18 bases in between. The germline CDR1 and CDR2 sequences are MNHEY and SVGEGT. The CDR3 runs to 17 residues. CDR3 nucleotides: TGTGCCAGCAGTTACAGGTCGGGCAGGACTCAAAACACTGAAGCTTTCTTT. This encodes CASSYRSGRTQNTEAFF.

The V call is TRBV7-8, the J call TRBJ2-3; D unresolved. Looked up from germline, CDR1 is SGHVS and CDR2 is FQNEAQ. The V end lost 5 bases, the J end lost 0 bases, and 12 bases lay between the germline ends. The CDR3 has 15 residues. CDR3 nucleotide sequence: TGTGCCAGCAGCCCGTTCAGGATTAGCACAGATACGCAGTATTTT. This encodes CASSPFRISTDTQYF.

The rearrangement uses TRBV6-5 and TRBJ2-5, with D possibly being TRBD2 (5 bases). The V and J ends lost 7 bases and 5 bases respectively, with 17 bases between them. CDR3 size: 14 residues. CDR1 is MNHEY, CDR2 SVGAGI, per germline. The CDR3 bases are TGTGCCAGCAAAGGCCCAGCGGTGGTGGAGACCCAGTACTTC. This codes for CASKGPAVVETQYF.

The chain combines TRBV7-3 with TRBJ1-1, with D hard to call. The CDR3 contains 14 residues. V lost 5 bases, J lost 3 bases, and 13 bases lay in between. Germline lookup yields CDR1 SGHTA and CDR2 FQGTGA. The chain's CDR3 is CASSESAWDTEAFF. Written as DNA, the CDR3 is TGTGCCAGCAGCGAAAGCGCGTGGGACACTGAAGCTTTCTTT.

The rearrangement links TRBV7-8 to TRBJ2-7; 8 positions agree with TRBD1. The germline V gene encodes CDR1 SGHVS and CDR2 FQNEAQ. V was clipped by 1 base and J by 3 bases; unmatched bases: 11. The CDR3 has 17 amino acids. CDR3 amino acids: CASSLVARVDRVYEQYF. Here the CDR3 DNA reads TGTGCCAGCAGCTTAGTAGCGAGGGTGGACAGGGTCTACGAGCAGTACTTC.

On this clone itself: An end of the junction differs from the germline gene, which may be a read error. This chain joins TRBV9 and TRBJ2-2; D gene uncertain. The V gene's germline CDR1 is SGDLS and CDR2 YYNGEE. The CDR3 is 14 residues long. In DNA, the CDR3 is TGTGCCAGCAGCGTAGAACAGTACACCAGGGAGCTGTTTTTT. Translation: CASSVEQYTRELFF. Full variable domain (missing parts from reference TRBV9 and TRBJ2-2): DSGVTQTPKHLITATGQRVTLRCSPRSGDLSVYWYQQSLDQGLQFLIQYYNGEERAKGNILERFSAQQFPDLHSELNLSSLELGDSALYFCASSVEQYTRELFFGEGSRLTVL.

The gene calls are TRBV6-9 and TRBJ2-3, with D possibly matching TRBD2 (6 bases). This CDR3 is 14 amino acids long. Per the germline V gene, CDR1 is MNHGY and CDR2 is SVAAGI. V dropped 4 bases and J dropped 4 bases, with 12 bases sitting between them. The CDR3 DNA reads as TGTGCCAGCAGTTCTGATCGGAGGGCAGATACGCAGTATTTT. Translation: CASSSDRRADTQYF.

The chain combines TRBV9 with TRBJ1-5; D is possibly TRBD1 (6 bases). Germline CDR1 is SGDLS and CDR2 is YYNGEE. The CDR3 length is 20 residues. V shed 0 bases and J shed 0 bases, with 22 bases lying between them. The CDR3 here is CASSVGATGPPPYSNQPQHF. Here the CDR3 DNA reads TGTGCCAGCAGCGTAGGGGCAACAGGGCCCCCCCCTTATAGCAATCAGCCCCAGCATTTT.

The rearrangement links TRBV7-2 to TRBJ2-1, with D tentatively TRBD2 (5 bases). Germline CDR1 reads SGHTA; CDR2 reads FQGNSA. Trimming took off 4 bases at V and 4 bases at J, with 17 bases between the two ends. This CDR3 contains 16 residues. CDR3 region: CASSSFSSGVYNEQFF. CDR3 DNA: TGTGCCAGCAGCTCCTTTTCCAGCGGTGTTTACAATGAGCAGTTCTTC.

CDR3 coding DNA: TGTGCCAGCAGCCCCGGGACAGGGTTACGAGCCTACAATGAGCAGTTCTTC. Translated: CASSPGTGLRAYNEQFF. This rearrangement joins TRBV11-3 to TRBJ2-1, with TRBD1 matching 9 bases. V gave up 5 bases and J gave up 2 bases; unmatched junction bases: 10. CDR1 and CDR2 (germline): SGHNT, YENEEA. This CDR3 has 17 residues.

The genes are TRBV5-1 and TRBJ2-5; D ambiguous. Trimming took 5 bases from V and 3 from J, leaving 11 bases between them. The CDR3 consists of 13 residues. Germline CDR1 is SGHRS and CDR2 is YFSETQ. CDR3 region: CASSSAVKETQYF. DNA for the CDR3: TGCGCCAGCAGTTCCGCGGTAAAAGAGACCCAGTACTTC.

The J gene is TRBJ2-5, the V gene TRBV5-1, with 7 positions matching TRBD1. The CDR3 totals 16 residues. Trimming took 5 bases from V and 5 from J; bases not matched to a gene: 15. The germline CDR1 and CDR2 sequences are SGHRS and YFSETQ. DNA for the CDR3: TGCGCCAGCAGAATCAATCACAGGGGACCCCCGGAGACCCAGTACTTC. Translated: CASRINHRGPPETQYF.

This chain uses TRBV5-1 with TRBJ1-6; 12 nucleotides line up with TRBD1. Trimming cost V 6 bases and J 7 bases; bases outside gene matches: 5. Germline V gene data show CDR1 as SGHRS and CDR2 as YFSETQ. This CDR3 region has 15 residues. CDR3 residues: CASNYGTGGNSPLHF. CDR3 in DNA: TGCGCCAGCAACTACGGGACAGGGGGCAATTCACCCCTCCACTTT.

The gene calls are TRBV5-1 and TRBJ2-7; tentative D call: TRBD2 (5 bases). This CDR3 has 15 amino acids. Deletions cut 0 bases from V and 2 bases from J, with 12 bases between. CDR1 and CDR2 from the germline V gene are SGHRS and YFSETQ. The CDR3, as DNA: TGCGCCAGCAGCTTGGGTGTAGCGCGGACCTACGAGCAGTACTTC. Protein sequence: CASSLGVARTYEQYF.

The gene calls are TRBV5-4 and TRBJ2-5; 7 bases line up with TRBD2. Germline CDR1 reads SGHNT; CDR2 reads YYREEE (reference sequence). The ends lost 4 bases at V and 2 bases at J; junction bases unmatched: 8. The CDR3 is 15 residues long. The CDR3 region has the DNA TGTGCCAGCAGCGGTACTAGCGAGGGACAAGAGACCCAGTACTTC. It translates to CASSGTSEGQETQYF.

The chain uses TRBV19 and TRBJ2-7; D might be TRBD1 (6 bases). The germline CDR1 and CDR2 sequences are LNHDA and SQIVND (reference sequence). V was trimmed by 3 bases and J by 0 bases, leaving 21 bases between them. The length of the CDR3 is 18 residues. The CDR3 DNA reads TGTGCCAGTAGTATCGCCCAACCAGGGGAGTCTGGCTCCTACGAGCAGTACTTC. Its translation is CASSIAQPGESGSYEQYF.

This chain links TRBV30 with TRBJ1-3, with 7 positions matching TRBD1. This CDR3 spans 14 amino acids. Germline CDR1 GTSNPN, CDR2 SVGIG (reference sequence). Trimming removed 4 bases from V and 5 bases from J; junction bases left unmatched: 8. The CDR3 spells CAWIPGQARNTIYF. The CDR3 DNA reads TGTGCCTGGATTCCCGGACAGGCACGAAACACCATATATTTT.

The chain uses TRBV7-2 and TRBJ1-2; 7 bases match TRBD1. J gave up 8 bases and V 8 bases, and 17 bases lay outside the gene matches. Germline V gene data show CDR1 as SGHTA and CDR2 as FQGNSA. The CDR3 has 15 amino acids. CDR3 region: CASALAYSQGRGYTF. In DNA, the CDR3 is TGTGCCAGCGCCTTGGCTTATTCACAGGGGCGAGGCTACACCTTC.

This chain connects TRBV5-1 to TRBJ1-6; D perhaps matches TRBD1 (5 bases). Trimming shortened V by 0 bases and J by 4 bases, and 8 bases separated the two germline ends. Germline V gene sequence: CDR1 SGHRS, CDR2 YFSETQ. The CDR3 totals 15 residues. The CDR3 sequence is CASSLEGNYNSPLHF. In DNA, the CDR3 is TGCGCCAGCAGCTTGGAGGGGAATTATAATTCACCCCTCCACTTT.

J is TRBJ1-2 and V is TRBV4-3; D uncertain. Germline assignment: CDR1 LGHNA and CDR2 YSLEER. The V end was cut by 0 bases, the J end by 4 bases, with 18 bases between. The CDR3 covers 17 residues. DNA of the CDR3: TGCGCCAGCAGCCAAGATTTAAGTAGGAGGGCTACCTATGGCTACACCTTC. Translated, it gives CASSQDLSRRATYGYTF.

The V gene is TRBV9, the J gene TRBJ1-6, with TRBD1 matching over 7 bases. The CDR3 runs to 14 residues. Germline CDR1 reads SGDLS; CDR2 reads YYNGEE. The V gene end was trimmed by 3 bases and the J gene end by 9 bases; junction bases not matched to a gene: 6. In DNA form, the CDR3 reads TGTGCCAGCAGCGCCTCAGGGGGTAGTTCACCCCTCCACTTT. Its translation is CASSASGGSSPLHF.

This clone was seen just once. This sequence joins TRBV14 and TRBJ2-3; D unresolved. CDR1 and CDR2 (germline): SGHDN, FVKESK. The CDR3 spans 15 residues. V was pared by 4 bases and J by 5 bases, with 16 bases between. CDR3 DNA: TGTGCCAGCAGCCTTTTGGCTTGGGCTGAAGATACGCAGTATTTT. Translating it yields CASSLLAWAEDTQYF. Filled out from reference TRBV14 and TRBJ2-3, the complete variable domain reads EAGVTQFPSHSVIEKGQTVTLRCDPISGHDNLYWYRRVMGKEIKFLLHFVKESKQDESGMPNNRFLAERTGGTYSTLKVQPAELEDSGVYFCASSLLAWAEDTQYFGPGTRLTVL.

The chain joins TRBV5-4 to TRBJ2-3, with 14 bases fitting TRBD2. After removal of 4 bases from V and 8 bases from J, the junction contained 6 bases not matched to a gene. In germline, CDR1 is SGHNT, CDR2 YYREEE (reference sequence). The CDR3 spans 15 residues. In DNA form, the CDR3 reads TGTGCCAGCAGCCTCACAGGGACTAGCGGGGGTACGCAGTATTTT. It yields the protein CASSLTGTSGGTQYF.

V usage is TRBV5-1 and J usage is TRBJ2-3; tentatively, D is TRBD1 (6 bases). CDR3 size: 14 residues. Trimming took off 4 bases at V and 2 bases at J, with 11 bases between the two ends. Germline CDR1 SGHRS, CDR2 YFSETQ. The CDR3 reads CASSGQQITDTQYF. DNA of the CDR3: TGCGCCAGCAGCGGACAGCAGATCACAGATACGCAGTATTTT.